This T cell receptor (beta chain) was profiled in a study of blood T cell repertoires in COVID-19. Clones were read by immunoSEQ multiplex PCR, and TCRdb kept only the in-frame ones, dropping some. The sample includes about 34,000 clones, 75% to 85% of them seen just once. The junction had 6 bases not matched to a gene; V was cut back by 6 bases and J by 5 bases. Germline V gives CDR1 MDHEN, CDR2 SYDVKM. The CDR3 contains 15 residues. The TCR sequence derives from a woman in her 70s with acute or convalescent COVID-19. J is TRBJ2-1 and V is TRBV28; TRBD2 aligns across 11 bases. The sample consisted of peripheral blood. DNA for the CDR3: TGTGCCAGCAGCTCCGGGACTAGCGGAAACAATGAGCAGTTCTTC. This translates into CASSSGTSGNNEQFF.